The clone carrying this T cell receptor beta chain has only a few counts. Its antigen is as yet unknown. Germline CDR1 reads MDHEN; CDR2 reads SYDVKM. This CDR3 has 14 residues. Trimming cost V 2 bases and J 7 bases, with 13 bases left between them. These data originate in a study of blood T cells in healthy people across ages. The study, taken as a whole, reports: More naive CD4+ cells and higher diversity were found in long-lived than in aged donors. Without sorted subsets, naive and antigen-experienced compartments could not be conclusively compared. Significant beta diversity loss was already apparent by age roughly 44, declining roughly linearly.

Together with a sample-barcoded 5' primer, a J-beta primer mix was included in a second PCR lasting about 7 to 11 cycles. TCRdb fed the 5' RACE reads into MiXCR, producing one record per CDR3 protein. The table lists 650,000 to 800,000 distinct CDR3 sequences, approximately 44% of them singletons, with approximately 19% in the top ten. The sequenced sample was blood. The chain links TRBV28 to TRBJ2-3; possibly TRBD2 for D (5 bases). The TCR sequence derives from a man between 60 and 75 years old in good health. CDR3 sequence: CASSLDLASYTQYF. In DNA, the CDR3 is TGTGCCAGCAGTTTAGATCTAGCCTCGTATACGCAGTATTTT.